This T cell receptor beta chain came from a study of blood T cell repertoires in COVID-19. About the study: Material from acute and convalescent COVID-19 was sourced from the United States, Italy and Spain.

This CDR3 has 16 amino acids. Germline V lookup: CDR1 MDHEN, CDR2 SYDVKM. V was cut by 3 bases and J by 8 bases, with 17 bases left in between. TCRdb's table, derived via immunoSEQ multiplex PCR, lists solely in-frame clones and lacks some. The table includes tens of thousands of clones, around 81% detected once. The sequencing sample was made of peripheral blood. The chain carries TRBV28 and TRBJ1-6; weak D call: TRBD1 (6 bases). The TCR comes from a woman between 65 and 79 years old with acute or convalescent COVID-19. The CDR3 nucleotides read TGTGCCAGCAGTTTCTCTGACAGGCTCCAGGATTCACCCCTCCACTTT. It encodes CASSFSDRLQDSPLHF.